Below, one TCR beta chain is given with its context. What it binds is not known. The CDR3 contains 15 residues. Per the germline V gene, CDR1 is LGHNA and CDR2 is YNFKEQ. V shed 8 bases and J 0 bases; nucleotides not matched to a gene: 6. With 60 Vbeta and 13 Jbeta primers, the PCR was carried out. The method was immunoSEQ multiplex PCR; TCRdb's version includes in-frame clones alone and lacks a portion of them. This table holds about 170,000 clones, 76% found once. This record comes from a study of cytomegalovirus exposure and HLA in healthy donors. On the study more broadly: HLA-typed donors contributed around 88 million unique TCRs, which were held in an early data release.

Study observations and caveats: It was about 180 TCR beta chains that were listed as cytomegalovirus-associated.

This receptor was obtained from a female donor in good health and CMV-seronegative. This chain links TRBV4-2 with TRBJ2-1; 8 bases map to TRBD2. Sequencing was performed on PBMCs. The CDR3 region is CASGSSGSSYNEQFF. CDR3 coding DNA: TGTGCCAGCGGATCGAGCGGGAGCTCCTACAATGAGCAGTTCTTC.